Following are 13 T cell receptor beta chains from one sample sequenced in a study of human T cells and chemical hapten exposure (dated by TCRdb to the early 2020s). What the time point label conveys for this sample: patch test 3, about 24 weeks after DPC sensitization. The treatment or condition label, as the study defines it: therapeutic diphenylcyclopropenone sensitization with weekly scalp DPC. Library construction relied on RACE. TCRdb records NextSeq 500 as the sequencer. TCRdb handled the public reads itself, with Q25 trimming in fastp and clone calling in MiXCR, and kept productive beta chains. Rows are unified per CDR3 protein, each entry keeping the most common DNA and genes. The sample table contains tens of thousands of distinct CDR3 sequences; only one count was recorded for under 15% of them. Jointly, the top ten make up roughly 6% of the sample. The sequencing here drew on whole blood, taken in connection with sensitization to the hapten diphenylcyclopropenone (DPC). The source of these receptors is a woman aged 45 to 65 with alopecia areata. Some clones in this sample may be carry-over from other donors' samples.

In its sample, this clonotype was seen many times. The gene calls are TRBV29-1 and TRBJ2-7; D ambiguous. CDR1 and CDR2 from the germline V gene are SQVTM and ANQGSEA. The V end was cut by 4 bases, the J end by 4 bases, with 5 bases between. This CDR3 has 10 amino acids. The CDR3, as DNA: TGCAGCGTTGCAGATTACGAGCAGTACTTC. Translating it yields CSVADYEQYF.

CDR3: CASSQDVSLAYGYTF. The CDR3, as DNA: TGTGCCAGCAGCCAAGACGTCAGCTTAGCCTATGGCTACACCTTC. V is TRBV7-2 and J is TRBJ1-2, with D uncertain. The V gene's germline CDR1 is SGHTA and CDR2 FQGNSA. Deletions cut 5 bases from V and 4 bases from J, with 17 bases between. This CDR3 is 15 amino acids long.

In its sample, this clonotype was seen many times. V gene TRBV6-5 combines with J gene TRBJ1-1; D not certain. V gave up 2 bases and J gave up 0 bases, with 10 bases separating them. In germline, CDR1 is MNHEY, CDR2 SVGAGI. CDR3 size: 15 residues. The CDR3 DNA sequence: TGTGCCAGCAGTTACGCGGGGAGGGTGAACACTGAAGCTTTCTTT. The encoded protein is CASSYAGRVNTEAFF.

The chain couples TRBV6-5 to TRBJ1-4, with D unclear. Trimming took 8 bases from V and 0 from J, leaving 13 bases between them. In germline, CDR1 is MNHEY, CDR2 SVGAGI. CDR3 length: 15 residues. The CDR3 here is CASCITIATNEKLFF. Here the CDR3 DNA reads TGTGCCAGCTGCATAACGATTGCAACTAATGAAAAACTGTTTTTT.

This clonotype was seen just once. The chain joins TRBV5-1 to TRBJ2-3, with D perhaps matching TRBD1 or TRBD2 (5 bases each). The CDR3 is made up of 13 amino acids. Between the trimmed V and J ends, which lost 4 bases and 9 bases, there was a span of 15 bases. CDR1 is SGHRS and CDR2 is YFSETQ in the germline V gene. This CDR3 reads CASSAQRDDTQYF. The CDR3 DNA reads TGCGCCAGCAGCGCCCAGAGGGACGACACGCAGTATTTT.

The chain employs TRBV2 and TRBJ1-1; D is possibly TRBD1 (5 bases). This CDR3 is 12 amino acids long. V gave up 8 bases and J gave up 7 bases, with 14 bases separating them. Germline loops: CDR1 SNHLY, CDR2 FYNNEI. CDR3 DNA: TGTGCCAGCGGCCGGGACCCCCGTGAAGCTTTCTTT. Translating it yields CASGRDPREAFF.

The rearrangement links TRBV29-1 to TRBJ2-1, with a tentative D call TRBD1 (5 bases). Germline-derived CDR1 and CDR2 are SQVTM and ANQGSEA. V was trimmed by 4 bases and J by 7 bases, leaving 11 bases between them. The CDR3 covers 12 residues. The CDR3 region has the DNA TGCAGCGTTGTTCAGGGTTTGAATGAGCAGTTCTTC. Encoded protein: CSVVQGLNEQFF.

This clonotype has just a few counts. The chain has TRBV20-1 and TRBJ2-5, with 13 nucleotides matching TRBD2. Germline trimming cut 6 bases from V and 5 bases from J; bases unmatched to any gene: 6. The CDR3 runs 14 residues. Germline V gives CDR1 DFQATT, CDR2 SNEGSKA (reference sequence). CDR3: CSAARTSGSETQYF. In DNA, the CDR3 is TGCAGTGCAGCTCGGACTAGCGGGAGTGAGACCCAGTACTTC.

This clonotype has a handful of counts. The chain recombines TRBV3-1 with TRBJ1-1; D gene uncertain. V was trimmed by 4 bases and J by 0 bases, leaving 9 bases between them. CDR1 and CDR2 (germline): LGHDT, YNNKEL (reference sequence). The CDR3 runs 14 residues. CDR3: CASSRWVMNTEAFF. The CDR3 DNA follows: TGTGCCAGCAGCCGGTGGGTCATGAACACTGAAGCTTTCTTT.

Ten or more counts support this clonotype. The chain combines TRBV5-4 with TRBJ2-3; the D is unclear. Germline CDR1 reads SGHNT; CDR2 reads YYREEE (reference sequence). Trimming removed 2 bases at V and 4 bases at J, with 5 bases between. CDR3 length: 12 residues. This chain's CDR3 is CASSFAADTQYF. CDR3 sequence (DNA): TGTGCCAGCAGCTTTGCGGCAGATACGCAGTATTTT.

The V call is TRBV6-5, the J call TRBJ1-4; D possibly corresponds to TRBD1 (6 bases). V lost 2 bases and J 4 bases, leaving 11 bases between the germline ends. In germline, CDR1 is MNHEY, CDR2 SVGAGI. The CDR3 loop spans 15 amino acids. CDR3 sequence: CASSYGTGFNEKLFF. CDR3 in DNA: TGTGCCAGCAGTTACGGAACAGGGTTTAATGAAAAACTGTTTTTT.

Comments on this clonotype: Given a much more abundant clone one base away, this may be a read error. The rearrangement uses TRBV4-1 and TRBJ2-2; 8 nucleotides line up with TRBD1. The CDR3 contains 16 residues. CDR1 MGHRA and CDR2 YSYEKL come from the germline V gene. The CDR3 sequence: CVSTPATGVFTGELFF. The CDR3, as DNA: TGCGTCAGCACCCCGGCGACAGGGGTGTTCACCGGGGAGCTGTTTTTT.

This clonotype was counted only a few times. The chain employs TRBV7-2 and TRBJ2-3; D call uncertain. Per germline, CDR1 SGHTA and CDR2 FQGNSA. V was shortened by 1 base and J by 0 bases, with 8 bases between the two germline ends. This CDR3 has 15 residues. This chain's CDR3 is CASSLGETSTDTQYF. The CDR3 nucleotides are TGTGCCAGCAGCTTAGGAGAGACTAGCACAGATACGCAGTATTTT. Together with reference TRBV7-2 and TRBJ2-3, the CDR3 gives the full variable domain: GAGVSQSPSNKVTEKGKDVELRCDPISGHTALYWYRQSLGQGLEFLIYFQGNSAPDKSGLPSDRFSAERTGGSVSTLTIQRTQQEDSAVYLCASSLGETSTDTQYFGPGTRLTVL.